These T cell receptor beta chains were read from a single sample in a study of beta chain features in type 1 diabetes. The assay was immunoSEQ multiplex PCR, and TCRdb's table has in-frame clones only and misses some. The sample lists roughly 300,000 clones, about 13% occurring once. Sequenced sample: naive CD4+ T cells from blood. Receptor source: a man aged 30 to 39 with type 1 diabetes. The CDR3 runs from the conserved cysteine through the conserved F or W. D genes are given only for firm matches. Size is omitted from some rows. Given values are once, few, many or a class for expanded clones.

v_gene	d_gene	j_gene	abundance	CDR3aa	CDR3nt
TRBV25-1	TRBD2	TRBJ2-7	-	CASSELAGGEQYF	TGTGCCAGCAGTGAACTAGCGGGAGGCGAGCAGTACTTC
TRBV18	TRBD1	TRBJ2-1	-	CASSPPQWTGGHEQFF	TGTGCCAGCTCACCACCCCAATGGACAGGGGGCCATGAGCAGTTCTTC
TRBV19	TRBD2	TRBJ2-2	few	CASRYGTSGTGELFF	TGTGCCAGTAGATACGGGACTAGCGGCACCGGGGAGCTGTTTTTT
TRBV30	TRBD1	TRBJ2-2	few	CAHQQGIFVGELFF	TGTGCGCACCAACAGGGGATTTTCGTCGGGGAGCTGTTTTTT
TRBV18	TRBD1	TRBJ2-1	few	CASSGDRASRFF	TGTGCCAGCTCCGGGGACAGGGCGAGTAGGTTCTTC
TRBV7-3	TRBD2	TRBJ2-1	few	CASSLLSGRSNEQFF	TGTGCCAGCAGCTTGCTCAGCGGGAGATCGAATGAGCAGTTCTTC
TRBV18	TRBD1	TRBJ2-7	-	CASSPGTAYEQYF	TGTGCCAGCTCACCCGGGACAGCCTACGAGCAGTACTTC
TRBV7-9	-	TRBJ1-1	-	CASSLEQNTEAFF	TGTGCCAGCAGCTTAGAACAGAACACTGAAGCTTTCTTT
TRBV29-1	TRBD2	TRBJ2-1	-	CSTSTSGSWNEQFF	TGCAGCACCTCGACTAGCGGGAGTTGGAATGAGCAGTTCTTC
TRBV6-5	TRBD2	TRBJ2-5	-	CASGLARKETQYF	TGTGCCAGCGGACTAGCTAGGAAAGAGACCCAGTACTTC
TRBV28	-	TRBJ2-1	-	CASSSPRGGTNHYNEQFF	TGTGCCAGCAGTTCCCCTCGAGGTGGGACAAACCACTACAATGAGCAGTTCTTC
TRBV7-2	TRBD2	TRBJ2-7	few	CASSATAGVSYEQYF	TGTGCCAGCAGCGCGACAGCGGGAGTATCCTACGAGCAGTACTTC
TRBV15	-	TRBJ1-1	few	CATSRAQNTEAFF	TGTGCCACCAGCAGAGCCCAGAACACTGAAGCTTTCTTT
TRBV23-1	TRBD1	TRBJ2-7	few	CASSRRQGKDTYEQYF	TGCGCCAGCAGTCGACGACAGGGCAAGGATACCTACGAGCAGTACTTC
TRBV18	-	TRBJ2-4	few	CASSSQGGENIQYF	TGTGCCAGCTCGTCCCAGGGAGGTGAAAACATTCAGTACTTC
TRBV5-1	TRBD1	TRBJ2-7	few	CASSTGTDSYEQYF	TGCGCCAGCAGCACAGGGACAGACTCCTACGAGCAGTACTTC
TRBV7-8	-	TRBJ1-1	few	CASSPMPATTEAFF	TGTGCCAGCAGCCCAATGCCCGCTACCACTGAAGCTTTCTTT
TRBV6-6	-	TRBJ1-1	few	CASSYGGDTEAFF	TGTGCCAGCAGTTATGGCGGTGACACTGAAGCTTTCTTT
TRBV2	-	TRBJ1-2	-	CASSATGRDGYTF	TGTGCCAGCAGTGCCACAGGCAGGGATGGCTACACCTTC
TRBV27	-	TRBJ2-1	-	CASSLWALQDEQFF	TGTGCCAGCAGTTTATGGGCCTTGCAGGATGAGCAGTTCTTC
TRBV29-1	-	TRBJ2-3	few	CSAWRRGVTDTQYF	TGCAGCGCATGGCGCAGGGGCGTCACAGATACGCAGTATTTT
TRBV2	-	TRBJ1-4	few	CASSGQAATNEKLFF	TGTGCCAGCAGTGGACAGGCTGCAACTAATGAAAAACTGTTTTTT
TRBV7-2	-	TRBJ1-1	few	CASSSHRDTEAFF	TGTGCCAGCAGCTCCCACAGGGACACTGAAGCTTTCTTT
TRBV19	TRBD2	TRBJ2-3	-	CASIPSTSGRTDTQYF	TGTGCCAGTATCCCCTCGACTAGCGGGAGAACAGATACGCAGTATTTT
TRBV18	TRBD1	TRBJ1-5	-	CASSVGQNQPQHF	TGTGCCAGCTCCGTGGGACAGAATCAGCCCCAGCATTTT
TRBV18	-	TRBJ2-3	-	CASSSREGTDTQYF	TGTGCCAGCTCATCAAGAGAGGGAACAGATACGCAGTATTTT
TRBV19	-	TRBJ1-5	-	CASSVRDSNQPQHF	TGTGCCAGTAGTGTCAGGGATAGCAATCAGCCCCAGCATTTT
TRBV18	-	TRBJ1-3	-	CASSPGAGNTIYF	TGTGCCAGCTCACCGGGCGCTGGAAACACCATATATTTT